This T cell receptor beta chain appears in the sequencing data of a study of cytomegalovirus exposure and HLA in healthy donors. Study information: A later analysis reported the same platform for the roughly 120 validation repertoires and the 666 first-cohort repertoires. Study-level points and caveats: The TCR clusters that emerged in the first cohort tended, a later analysis found, to co-occur in the approximately 110 validation repertoires. According to the study, approximately 150 TCR beta chains were cytomegalovirus-associated.

Details on this clone: Its antigen is undetermined.

Only in-frame clones appear in the TCRdb table, and some are missing; sequencing was by immunoSEQ multiplex PCR. The repertoire holds hundreds of thousands of clones, with about nine tenths as singletons. While the first cohort had about 610 subjects, the donors belonged to the separate validation cohort of fewer than 150 subjects. Sequences were obtained from PBMCs. The receptor's source is a young woman in good health and CMV-seronegative.

The DNA for the CDR3 is TGTGCCGCGTACAGGGGCCACGAGCAGTACTTC. This sequence encodes CAAYRGHEQYF. V is TRBV28 and J is TRBJ2-7, with 7 bases lining up with TRBD1. Trimming took 11 bases from V and 5 from J; bases not matched to a gene: 6. CDR3 length equals 11 residues. Per the germline V gene, CDR1 is MDHEN and CDR2 is SYDVKM. Based on the CDR3 plus reference TRBV28 and TRBJ2-7, the full variable domain is DVKVTQSSRYLVKRTGEKVFLECVQDMDHENMFWYRQDPGLGLRLIYFSYDVKMKEKGDIPEGYSVSREKKERFSLILESASTNQTSMYLCAAYRGHEQYFGPGTRLTVT.